A selection of T cell receptor beta chains follows, all from one sample in a study of cytomegalovirus exposure and HLA in healthy donors. Only in-frame clones appear in the TCRdb table, and some are missing; sequencing was by immunoSEQ multiplex PCR. The profile shows about 98,000 clones, around 67% of them singletons. The material sequenced was PBMCs. The receptors shown here come from a male donor in good health and CMV-seronegative. CDR3s include the opening cysteine and the closing phenylalanine or tryptophan. Each record gives: V gene, clone size, D gene, J gene, CDR3 DNA, CDR3 protein. D genes are given only for firm matches. Where a row states a size, it is once, few, many or the class of an expanded clone; other rows omit it.

TRBV28	-	-	TRBJ2-5	TGTGCCAGCAGTTTACCCCAGGACTATCAAGAGACCCAGTACTTC	CASSLPQDYQETQYF
TRBV6-1	few	TRBD1	TRBJ2-1	TGTGCCAGCAATCCCGACAGGGCTGGGTACAATGAGCAGTTCTTC	CASNPDRAGYNEQFF
TRBV5-6	-	-	TRBJ1-4	TGTGCCAGCAGCTCGCCCAAAACCTATGGAACTAATGAAAAACTGTTTTTT	CASSSPKTYGTNEKLFF
TRBV14	-	-	TRBJ2-1	TGTGCCAGCAGCCAAATAACAGGCGGGGCTAACTACAATGAGCAGTTCTTC	CASSQITGGANYNEQFF
TRBV19	once	-	TRBJ2-7	TGTGCCAGTAGCCGATTTCGGGCGGCAGGGAAGACCTACGAGCAGTACTTC	CASSRFRAAGKTYEQYF
TRBV19	-	-	TRBJ1-2	TGTGCCAGTAGTATAGGCCCGGGATTGGATGGCTACACCTTC	CASSIGPGLDGYTF
TRBV7-2	-	-	TRBJ1-1	TGTGCCAGCAGCGCCCTGAATCAGGGACTTGCTTTCTTT	CASSALNQGLAFF
TRBV9	-	TRBD1	TRBJ1-3	TGTGCCAGCAGCGGTCCGGGACAGGGAGTTTTCATTGGAAACACCATATATTTT	CASSGPGQGVFIGNTIYF
TRBV27	few	TRBD2	TRBJ2-2	TGTGCCAGCAGTTGGACTAGCGGGGGGACCGGGGAGCTGTTTTTT	CASSWTSGGTGELFF
TRBV7-2	-	-	TRBJ1-1	TGTGCCAGCAGCTTGGCGGGAGAGAACACTGAAGCTTTCTTT	CASSLAGENTEAFF
TRBV6-6	-	-	TRBJ2-7	TGTGCCAGCAGTGATCAGGGCTACGAGCAGTACTTC	CASSDQGYEQYF
TRBV4-2	-	-	TRBJ2-5	TGTGCCAGCAGCCAAGGGAGCGGAGAGACCCAGTACTTC	CASSQGSGETQYF
TRBV27	-	TRBD2	TRBJ2-7	TGTGCCAGCAGACGGGGGGGCCTCTACGAGCAGTACTTC	CASRRGGLYEQYF
TRBV27	-	TRBD1	TRBJ2-2	TGTGCCAGCAGAGGAGACAGGGGAAGGTTGAGGGAGCTGTTTTTT	CASRGDRGRLRELFF
TRBV28	once	TRBD1	TRBJ2-2	TGTGCCACCGCGGGACAGGGGTTCTCTTTGGACACCGGGGAGCTGTTTTTT	CATAGQGFSLDTGELFF
TRBV7-3	few	-	TRBJ1-6	TGTGCCAGCAGCTTAACTCGGGAGAATTCACCCCTCCACTTT	CASSLTRENSPLHF
TRBV7-8	-	TRBD1	TRBJ2-6	TGTGCCAGCAGCTTAGGCGGGACAGGTTACTCTGGGGCCAACGTCCTGACTTTC	CASSLGGTGYSGANVLTF
TRBV15	-	-	TRBJ2-2	TGTGCCACCAGCAGAGATCCCGGTGCCGAGCTGTTTTTT	CATSRDPGAELFF
TRBV5-6	-	TRBD2	TRBJ2-7	TGTGCCAGCAGCTTTGGGACTAACGAGCAGTACTTC	CASSFGTNEQYF
TRBV25-1	-	-	TRBJ2-7	TGTGCCAGCAGTGAAGGCCTAGCGTTGACTTCCTACGAGCAGTACTTC	CASSEGLALTSYEQYF
TRBV6-6	once	TRBD1	TRBJ2-7	TGTGCCAGCAGTTACAGGGGGCCGGACGAGCAGTACTTC	CASSYRGPDEQYF
TRBV5-1	-	TRBD2	TRBJ2-3	TGCGCCAGCAGCTTGACCGGGACTACGATCTCGGATACGCAGTATTTT	CASSLTGTTISDTQYF
TRBV30	-	TRBD1	TRBJ2-7	TGTGCCTGGAGGACAGGGATCGAGCAGTACTTC	CAWRTGIEQYF
TRBV30	once	TRBD2	TRBJ2-7	TGTGCCTGGAGTTATAGCGGGAGCCCCCCCTACGAGCAGTACTTC	CAWSYSGSPPYEQYF
TRBV15	-	TRBD2	TRBJ2-1	TGTGCCACCAGCAGAGATCTTAGCGGGAGTGGGAATGAGCAGTTCTTC	CATSRDLSGSGNEQFF
TRBV5-4	-	-	TRBJ2-7	TGTGCCAGCAGCTTGGCCATCTGGCCAAACGAGCAGTACTTC	CASSLAIWPNEQYF
TRBV29-1	-	-	TRBJ1-2	TGCAGCGTTGAGATCCAAGGCTCAGGGGATGGACGTTTTGGCTACACCTTC	CSVEIQGSGDGRFGYTF